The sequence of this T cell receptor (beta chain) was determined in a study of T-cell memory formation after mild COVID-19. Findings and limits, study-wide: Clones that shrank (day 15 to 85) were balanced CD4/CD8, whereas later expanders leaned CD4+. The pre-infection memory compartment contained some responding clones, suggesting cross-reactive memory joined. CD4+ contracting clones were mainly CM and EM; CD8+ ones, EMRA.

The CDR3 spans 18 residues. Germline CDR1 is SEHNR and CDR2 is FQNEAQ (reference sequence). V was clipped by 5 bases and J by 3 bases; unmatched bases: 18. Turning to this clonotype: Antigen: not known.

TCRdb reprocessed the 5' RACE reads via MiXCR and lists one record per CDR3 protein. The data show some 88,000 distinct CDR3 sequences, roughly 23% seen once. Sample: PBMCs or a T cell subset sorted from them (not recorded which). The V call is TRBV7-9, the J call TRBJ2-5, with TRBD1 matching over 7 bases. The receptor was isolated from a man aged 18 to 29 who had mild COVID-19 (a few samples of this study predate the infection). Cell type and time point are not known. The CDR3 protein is CASSERQGEGLLEETQYF. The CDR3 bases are TGTGCCAGCAGCGAAAGACAGGGTGAAGGCCTCCTGGAAGAGACCCAGTACTTC.